This T cell receptor beta chain was recovered during a study of T cell clones after liver transplantation. About the research overall: Post-transplant blood was tracked for graft-donor-reactive T cell clones identified in a pre-transplant mixed lymphocyte reaction. Tolerant meant at least one year fully off immunosuppression without liver enzymes above twice normal.

TCRdb's copy holds only in-frame clones and misses some; the assay was immunoSEQ multiplex PCR. This table has roughly 97,000 clones, roughly four fifths appearing once. As regards this clone: The antigen remains undetermined.

The germline V gene encodes CDR1 MNHNS and CDR2 SASEGT. V was cut by 2 bases and J by 3 bases, with 7 bases left in between. This CDR3 is built from 13 residues. Study results and caveats: Post-transplant, graft-donor-reactive CD4 TCRbeta sequences in blood dropped significantly in most of the 8 subjects.

The genes are TRBV6-1 and TRBJ1-2; D may be TRBD1 (6 bases). The clonotype was recovered from a human donor who received a liver transplant. The sample consisted of CD4+ T cells from blood, taken before liver transplant. This chain's CDR3 is CASSEPGDYGYTF. The CDR3 DNA sequence: TGTGCCAGCAGTGAACCAGGGGACTATGGCTACACCTTC.